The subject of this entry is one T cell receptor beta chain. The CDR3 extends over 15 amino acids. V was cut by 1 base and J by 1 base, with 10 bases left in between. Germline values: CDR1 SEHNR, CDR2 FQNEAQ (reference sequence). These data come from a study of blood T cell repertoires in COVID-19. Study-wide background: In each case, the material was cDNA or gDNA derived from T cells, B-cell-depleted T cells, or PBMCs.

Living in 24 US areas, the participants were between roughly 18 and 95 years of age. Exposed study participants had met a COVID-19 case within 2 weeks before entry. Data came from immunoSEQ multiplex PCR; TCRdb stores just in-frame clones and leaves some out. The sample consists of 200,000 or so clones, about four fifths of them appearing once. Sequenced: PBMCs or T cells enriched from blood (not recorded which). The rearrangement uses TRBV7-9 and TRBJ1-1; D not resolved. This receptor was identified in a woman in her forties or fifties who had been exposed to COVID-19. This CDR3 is CASSLGHNKNTEAFF. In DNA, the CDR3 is TGTGCCAGCAGCTTAGGCCACAACAAGAACACTGAAGCTTTCTTT. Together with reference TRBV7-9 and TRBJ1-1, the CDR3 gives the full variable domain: DTGVSQNPRHKITKRGQNVTFRCDPISEHNRLYWYRQTLGQGPEFLTYFQNEAQLEKSRLLSDRFSAERPKGSFSTLEIQRTEQGDSAMYLCASSLGHNKNTEAFFGQGTRLTVV.